This TCR beta chain emerged from a study of metastatic and nonmetastatic thyroid tumors. Study context: Both malignant and benign thyroid patients supplied peripheral blood and tumor or nodule tissue samples, across which the repertoires of these patients were then compared.

Study-level points and caveats: A significant increase in TCR beta diversity was reportedly seen in malignant thyroid tumors relative to benign nodules, in blood and tumor.

Not a single patient had been given any form of treatment at any point before undergoing thyroid surgery. Per the original methods: The study's classifier, a distant-metastasis tool for papillary thyroid cancer, was built using CDR3 differences across clinicopathological groups. TCRdb reanalyzed the PCR reads with MiXCR. TCRdb's processing, not the authors' own work, is the source of the V and J calls. Of tens of thousands of clones listed, roughly a sixth are singletons. This clone has at least ten counts. What it binds is unknown. Germline V gives CDR1 MNHNS, CDR2 SASEGT. V dropped 3 bases and J dropped 6 bases, with 12 bases sitting between them. The CDR3 spans 14 residues.

The chain employs TRBV6-1 and TRBJ2-1; D is undetermined. The sequence came from a female donor with papillary thyroid cancer or a benign thyroid nodule (not recorded which). Some clones in this sample may be carry-over from other donors' samples. Material for sequencing was blood. DNA of the CDR3: TGTGCCAGCAGTGATAGGGCAGAGCCCAATGAGCAGTTCTTC. Residues: CASSDRAEPNEQFF.